Below are 10 T cell receptor beta chains sequenced from a single sample in a study of siplizumab effects on memory and regulatory T cells. TCRdb's table, derived via immunoSEQ multiplex PCR, lists solely in-frame clones and lacks some. The sample shows some 120,000 clones, roughly 94% of them seen only once. The material sequenced was non-Treg CD4+ T cells sorted from blood. The source is a human donor in good health.

This clone was seen just once. The J gene is TRBJ2-5, the V gene TRBV18; 9 bases align to TRBD2. This CDR3 region has 18 residues. After removal of 2 bases from V and 1 base from J, the junction contained 11 bases not matched to a gene. Germline CDR1 and CDR2: KGHSH and LQKENI. DNA for the CDR3: TGTGCCAGCTCACCATACGGACTAGCGAGGGGGGGCCAAGAGACCCAGTACTTC. Residues: CASSPYGLARGGQETQYF.

The rearrangement joins TRBV5-6 to TRBJ1-1; D perhaps matches TRBD1 (5 bases). Germline assignment: CDR1 SGHDT and CDR2 YYEEEE. Trimming left V 3 bases short and J 0 bases short, with 15 bases between. The CDR3 contains 16 residues. CDR3 coding DNA: TGTGCCAGCAGCTCGGTGGGACGCGCAATGAACACTGAAGCTTTCTTT. Translation gives CASSSVGRAMNTEAFF. The full variable domain, its missing parts supplied by reference TRBV5-6 and TRBJ1-1, is DAGVTQSPTHLIKTRGQQVTLRCSPKSGHDTVSWYQQALGQGPQFIFQYYEEEERQRGNFPDRFSGHQFPNYSSELNVNALLLGDSALYLCASSSVGRAMNTEAFFGQGTRLTVV.

This chain uses TRBV5-6 with TRBJ1-2, with 8 bases lining up with TRBD1. V trimming: 4 bases; J trimming: 4 bases; junction bases outside the gene matches: 3. CDR3 length: 13 amino acids. Germline CDR1 SGHDT, CDR2 YYEEEE. CDR3 sequence: CASSPDRGYGYTF. For the CDR3, the DNA is TGTGCCAGCAGCCCCGACAGGGGCTATGGCTACACCTTC.

This clone came up a few times. DNA for the CDR3: TGTGCCAGCTCACCAGGGGCGGATGGCTACACCTTC. This gives the protein CASSPGADGYTF. V is TRBV18 and J is TRBJ1-2; D perhaps matches TRBD1 (5 bases). The CDR3 covers 12 residues. Trimming took 2 bases from V and 6 from J, leaving 7 bases between them. Germline V lookup: CDR1 KGHSH, CDR2 LQKENI.

V and J are TRBV4-1 and TRBJ2-1, with D hard to call. Germline lookup yields CDR1 MGHRA and CDR2 YSYEKL. The CDR3 covers 13 residues. The V end lost 0 bases, the J end lost 9 bases, and 9 bases lay between the germline ends. CDR3 loop: CASSQEGTVEQFF. The CDR3 region has the DNA TGCGCCAGCAGCCAAGAAGGCACGGTTGAGCAGTTCTTC.

Written as DNA, the CDR3 is TGTGCCAGCAGCAAGGGACAGGGGGCCCCAGATACGCAGTATTTT. It yields the protein CASSKGQGAPDTQYF. The chain employs TRBV5-4 and TRBJ2-3; 12 bases match TRBD1. This CDR3 is 15 amino acids long. J was trimmed by 4 bases and V by 4 bases; bases with no gene match: 4. CDR1 is SGHNT and CDR2 is YYREEE in the germline V gene (reference sequence).

This clone has only a few counts. Additional DNA sequences in this sample encode the identical CDR3. The chain is built from TRBV29-1 and TRBJ1-1, with a possible D match to TRBD1 (6 bases). CDR1 and CDR2 (germline): SQVTM, ANQGSEA. Trimming stripped 4 bases from V and 6 bases from J, with 9 bases between. This CDR3 contains 11 residues. CDR3 bases: TGCAGCGTTGCCAGGGGACCTGAAGCTTTCTTT. Its translation is CSVARGPEAFF.

The gene calls are TRBV11-2 and TRBJ2-6; tentative D call: TRBD2 (5 bases). The germline V gene has CDR1 SGHAT and CDR2 FQNNGV. V was trimmed by 8 bases and J by 3 bases, leaving 11 bases between them. The CDR3 has 14 residues. In DNA form, the CDR3 reads TGTGCCAGCGACGAGGGAAGTGGGGCCAACGTCCTGACTTTC. Encoded protein: CASDEGSGANVLTF.

The rearrangement uses TRBV5-1 and TRBJ2-5, with 7 bases that match TRBD1. The germline V gene has CDR1 SGHRS and CDR2 YFSETQ. V was pared by 1 base and J by 4 bases, with 4 bases of the junction left unmatched. The CDR3 is 14 amino acids. In DNA form, the CDR3 reads TGCGCCAGCAGCTTGAGACAGGGCCCAGAGACCCAGTACTTC. This codes for CASSLRQGPETQYF.

For the CDR3, the DNA is TGTGCCAGCAGTACCTTCGTTTCCGGGACTAATAATGAAGCTTTCTTT. It encodes CASSTFVSGTNNEAFF. The chain carries TRBV6-6 and TRBJ1-1; perhaps TRBD1 as D (5 bases). The CDR3 runs 16 residues. Germline loops: CDR1 MNHNY, CDR2 SVGAGI (reference sequence). V was pared by 5 bases and J by 7 bases, with 23 bases between.